One TCR beta chain is described in this entry. The sample comes from a study of blood T cells in healthy people across ages. The CDR3 contains 15 residues. V dropped 3 bases and J dropped 5; count of bases not matched to a gene: 9. The V gene's germline CDR1 is SGHRS and CDR2 YFSETQ. The use of a sample-barcoded 5' primer and a J-beta primer mix characterized a second PCR of roughly 6 to 11 cycles. TCRdb analysed the 5' RACE reads with MiXCR anew, one entry per CDR3 protein. The sample yields fewer than 2,000,000 distinct CDR3 sequences, around 40% seen once. The J gene is TRBJ2-5, the V gene TRBV5-1, with TRBD2 matching 8 bases. Sequenced: blood. The receptor was isolated from a human donor in good health. CDR3 protein: CASSSGGGPLETQYF. The CDR3 region has the DNA TGCGCCAGCAGCTCAGGCGGGGGGCCGTTGGAGACCCAGTACTTC. Variable domain in full (rest from reference TRBV5-1 and TRBJ2-5): KAGVTQTPRYLIKTRGQQVTLSCSPISGHRSVSWYQQTPGQGLQFLFEYFSETQRNKGNFPGRFSGRQFSNSRSEMNVSTLELGDSALYLCASSSGGGPLETQYFGPGTRLLVL.